This T cell receptor (beta chain) was captured by sequencing in a study of relationships among human T cell subsets. The study's findings and limits: Bead-based sorting did not rule out CD4+CD8+ double-positive cells.

Turning to this clonotype: Its antigen is unknown.

CDR3 length: 14 residues. Germline lookup yields CDR1 MDHEN and CDR2 SYDVKM. The V end was cut by 5 bases, the J end by 3 bases, with 11 bases between. Anti-CD25 beads selected CD4+CD25+ regulatory T cells from positively selected CD4+ cells. The T cell receptor alpha and beta CDR3 regions were amplified from mRNA by semiquantitative ARM-PCR. ARM-PCR used tagged nested gene-specific primers, then communal superprimers for exponential amplification. TCRdb called the multiplex PCR reads again in MiXCR, with one record for every CDR3 protein. The sample shows some 13,000 distinct CDR3 sequences, about 60% of them seen only once.

The receptor's source is a middle-aged man in good health. Material: Tregs sorted from blood. This chain joins TRBV28 and TRBJ1-5; a possible D gene is TRBD1 (6 bases). The DNA of the CDR3 is TGTGCCAGCAGTGGCACAGGGAACAATCAGCCCCAGCATTTT. This sequence encodes CASSGTGNNQPQHF.